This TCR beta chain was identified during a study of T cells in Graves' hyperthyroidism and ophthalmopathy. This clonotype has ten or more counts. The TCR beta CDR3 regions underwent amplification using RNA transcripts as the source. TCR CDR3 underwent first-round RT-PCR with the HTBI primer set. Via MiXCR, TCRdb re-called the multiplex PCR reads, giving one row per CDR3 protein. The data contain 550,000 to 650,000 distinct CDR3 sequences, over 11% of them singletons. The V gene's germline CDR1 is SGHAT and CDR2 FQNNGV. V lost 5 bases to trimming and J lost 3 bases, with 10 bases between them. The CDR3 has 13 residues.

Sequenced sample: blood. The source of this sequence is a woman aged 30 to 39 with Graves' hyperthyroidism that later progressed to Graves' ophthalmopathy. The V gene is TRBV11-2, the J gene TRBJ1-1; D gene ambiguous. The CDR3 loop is CASSLIRDTEAFF. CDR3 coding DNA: TGTGCCAGCAGCCTCATACGGGACACTGAAGCTTTCTTT.